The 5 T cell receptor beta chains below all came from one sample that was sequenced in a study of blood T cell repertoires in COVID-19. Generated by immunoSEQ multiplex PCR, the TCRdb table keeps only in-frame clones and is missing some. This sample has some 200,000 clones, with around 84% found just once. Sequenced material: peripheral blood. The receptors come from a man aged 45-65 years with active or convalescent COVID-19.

This CDR3 reads CASHPLLSWRKISYNEQFF. As DNA, the CDR3 is TGTGCCAGCCACCCCCTCCTGAGCTGGCGGAAGATCTCCTACAATGAGCAGTTCTTC. This chain joins TRBV18 and TRBJ2-1; D remains unclear. Germline CDR1 reads KGHSH; CDR2 reads LQKENI. This CDR3 contains 19 residues. Trimming stripped 8 bases from V and 0 bases from J, with 26 bases between.

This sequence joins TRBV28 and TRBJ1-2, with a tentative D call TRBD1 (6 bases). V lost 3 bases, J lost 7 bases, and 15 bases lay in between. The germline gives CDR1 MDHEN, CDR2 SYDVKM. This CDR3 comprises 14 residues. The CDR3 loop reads CASSLDRGNRGYTF. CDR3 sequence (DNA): TGTGCCAGCAGTTTGGATAGGGGGAATCGTGGCTACACCTTC.

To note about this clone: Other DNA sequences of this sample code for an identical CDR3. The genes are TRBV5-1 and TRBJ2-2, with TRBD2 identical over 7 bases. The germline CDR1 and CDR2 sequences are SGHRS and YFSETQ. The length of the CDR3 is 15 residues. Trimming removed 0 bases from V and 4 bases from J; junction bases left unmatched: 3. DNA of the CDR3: TGCGCCAGCAGCTTGGCGGGGGGAAGCACCGGGGAGCTGTTTTTT. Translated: CASSLAGGSTGELFF. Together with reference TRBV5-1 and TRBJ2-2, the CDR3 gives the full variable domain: KAGVTQTPRYLIKTRGQQVTLSCSPISGHRSVSWYQQTPGQGLQFLFEYFSETQRNKGNFPGRFSGRQFSNSRSEMNVSTLELGDSALYLCASSLAGGSTGELFFGEGSRLTVL.

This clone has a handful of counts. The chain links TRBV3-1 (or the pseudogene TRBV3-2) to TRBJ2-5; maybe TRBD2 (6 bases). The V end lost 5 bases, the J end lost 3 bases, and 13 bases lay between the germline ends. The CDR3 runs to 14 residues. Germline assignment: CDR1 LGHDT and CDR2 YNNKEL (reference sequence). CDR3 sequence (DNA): TGTGCCAGCAGCATTAGCGGATCTGAAGAGACCCAGTACTTC. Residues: CASSISGSEETQYF.

Here the CDR3 DNA reads TGCAGCGGTGGGGCAGGGGGTCAAGAGACCCAGTACTTC. This sequence encodes CSGGAGGQETQYF. The rearrangement uses TRBV29-1 and TRBJ2-5; 7 nucleotides align to TRBD1. The CDR3 spans 13 residues. The junction had 7 bases not matched to a gene; V was cut back by 7 bases and J by 2 bases. Looked up from germline, CDR1 is SQVTM and CDR2 is ANQGSEA.